This T cell receptor beta chain was found in a study of cytomegalovirus exposure and HLA in healthy donors. PCR employed 60 Vbeta and 13 Jbeta primers. Per the original methods: About 11 million shared chains were among the 65 million to 85 million unique TCR beta chains that a later analysis counted. Sequenced by immunoSEQ multiplex PCR; TCRdb stores in-frame clones only, minus some. The D gene and trimming were derived from the DNA, and the V and J assignments and clone size from that table. Here the sample spans 190,000 or so clones, less than 85% being singletons. Donors consisted of healthy bone marrow donors. Note on this clone: The antigen is unknown.

The study's findings and limits: Rarity characterized most TCR sequences, yet some public TCRs appeared in many donors. Accurate predictions that matched the HLA-A and HLA-B alleles of most subjects were reportedly made from TCR beta sequences.

The V gene's germline CDR1 is SGHTA and CDR2 FQGNSA. This CDR3 contains 16 residues. V was clipped by 5 bases and J by 1 base, with 14 bases between them. This clonotype was obtained from a boy aged 10-17 years in good health and CMV-seronegative. The rearrangement links TRBV7-2 to TRBJ2-2, with D possibly matching TRBD1 (5 bases). Sequenced material: PBMCs. CDR3: CASSPTSGLNTGELFF. In DNA, the CDR3 is TGTGCCAGCAGCCCTACTTCAGGGTTGAACACCGGGGAGCTGTTTTTT.